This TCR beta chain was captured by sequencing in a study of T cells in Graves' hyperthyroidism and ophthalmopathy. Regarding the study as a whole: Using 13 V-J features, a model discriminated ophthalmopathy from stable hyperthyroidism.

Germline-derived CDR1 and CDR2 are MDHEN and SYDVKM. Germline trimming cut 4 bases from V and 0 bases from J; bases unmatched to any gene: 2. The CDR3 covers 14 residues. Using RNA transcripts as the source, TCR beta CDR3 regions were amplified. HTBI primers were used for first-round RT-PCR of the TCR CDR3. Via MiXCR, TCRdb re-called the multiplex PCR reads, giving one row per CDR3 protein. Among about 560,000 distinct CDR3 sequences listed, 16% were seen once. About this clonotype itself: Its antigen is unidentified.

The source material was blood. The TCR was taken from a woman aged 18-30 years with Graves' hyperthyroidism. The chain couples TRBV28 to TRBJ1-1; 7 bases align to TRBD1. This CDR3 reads CASSYTGVNTEAFF. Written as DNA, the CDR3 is TGTGCCAGCAGTTATACAGGGGTGAACACTGAAGCTTTCTTT.